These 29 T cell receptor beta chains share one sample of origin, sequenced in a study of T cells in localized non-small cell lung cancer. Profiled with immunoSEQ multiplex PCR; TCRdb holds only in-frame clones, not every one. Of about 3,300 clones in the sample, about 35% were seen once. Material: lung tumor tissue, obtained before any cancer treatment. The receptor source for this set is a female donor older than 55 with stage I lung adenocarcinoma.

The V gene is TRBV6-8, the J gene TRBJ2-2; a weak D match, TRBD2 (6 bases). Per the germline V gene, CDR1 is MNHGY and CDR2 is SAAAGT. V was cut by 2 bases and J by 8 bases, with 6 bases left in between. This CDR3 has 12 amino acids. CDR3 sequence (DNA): TGTGCCAGCAGTTACGGGAGGGGGGAGCTGTTTTTT. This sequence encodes CASSYGRGELFF.

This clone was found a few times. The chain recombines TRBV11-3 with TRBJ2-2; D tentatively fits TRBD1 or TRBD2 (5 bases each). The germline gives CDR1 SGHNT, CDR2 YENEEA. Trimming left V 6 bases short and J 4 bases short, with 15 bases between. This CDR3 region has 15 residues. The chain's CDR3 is CASSQPGTATGELFF. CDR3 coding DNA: TGTGCCAGCAGTCAACCCGGGACCGCCACCGGGGAGCTGTTTTTT. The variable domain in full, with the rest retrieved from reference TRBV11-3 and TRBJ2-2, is EAGVVQSPRYKIIEKKQPVAFWCNPISGHNTLYWYLQNLGQGPELLIRYENEEAVDDSQLPKDRFSAERLKGVDSTLKIQPAELGDSAVYLCASSQPGTATGELFFGEGSRLTVL.

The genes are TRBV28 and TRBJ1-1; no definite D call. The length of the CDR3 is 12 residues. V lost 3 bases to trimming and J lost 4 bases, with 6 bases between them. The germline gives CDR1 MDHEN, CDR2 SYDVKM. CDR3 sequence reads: CASSLQGTEAFF. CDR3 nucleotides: TGTGCCAGCAGTTTGCAAGGCACTGAAGCTTTCTTT.

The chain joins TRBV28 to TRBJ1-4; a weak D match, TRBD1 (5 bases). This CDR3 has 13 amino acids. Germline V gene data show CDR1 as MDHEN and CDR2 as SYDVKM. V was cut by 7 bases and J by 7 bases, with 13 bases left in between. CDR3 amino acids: CASTGGGTEKLFF. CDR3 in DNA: TGTGCCAGCACGGGCGGAGGGACTGAAAAACTGTTTTTT. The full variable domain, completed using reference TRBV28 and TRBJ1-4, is DVKVTQSSRYLVKRTGEKVFLECVQDMDHENMFWYRQDPGLGLRLIYFSYDVKMKEKGDIPEGYSVSREKKERFSLILESASTNQTSMYLCASTGGGTEKLFFGSGTQLSVL.

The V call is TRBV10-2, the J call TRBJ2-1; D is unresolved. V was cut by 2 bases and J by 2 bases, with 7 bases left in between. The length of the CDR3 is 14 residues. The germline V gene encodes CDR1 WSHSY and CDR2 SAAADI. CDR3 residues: CASSETQTYNEQFF. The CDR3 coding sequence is TGCGCCAGCAGTGAGACCCAAACCTACAATGAGCAGTTCTTC.

CDR3 amino acids: CASSQGAGGGEKLFF. The CDR3 region has the DNA TGTGCCAGCAGCCAAGGGGCAGGGGGAGGTGAAAAACTGTTTTTT. The chain employs TRBV11-3 and TRBJ1-4; 7 positions agree with TRBD1. Unmatched junction bases numbered 10, after V lost 5 bases and J lost 7 bases. Germline V lookup: CDR1 SGHNT, CDR2 YENEEA. The CDR3 has 15 residues.

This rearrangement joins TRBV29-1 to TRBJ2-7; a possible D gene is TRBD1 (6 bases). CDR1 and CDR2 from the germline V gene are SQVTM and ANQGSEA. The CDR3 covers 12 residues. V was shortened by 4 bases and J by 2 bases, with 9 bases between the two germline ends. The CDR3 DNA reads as TGCAGCGTTGTACAGGGACCCTACGAGCAGTACTTC. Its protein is CSVVQGPYEQYF.

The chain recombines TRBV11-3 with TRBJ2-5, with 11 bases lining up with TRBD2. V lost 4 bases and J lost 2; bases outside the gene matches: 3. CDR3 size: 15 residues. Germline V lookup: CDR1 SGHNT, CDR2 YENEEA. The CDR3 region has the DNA TGTGCCAGCAGCTCGACTAGCGGGAAACAAGAGACCCAGTACTTC. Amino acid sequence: CASSSTSGKQETQYF.

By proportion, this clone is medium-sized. Here the CDR3 DNA reads TGTGCCAGCAGTGGATTTGGCACAGATACGCAGTATTTT. Protein sequence: CASSGFGTDTQYF. V is TRBV9 and J is TRBJ2-3; D remains unclear. This CDR3 has 13 residues. Germline V gene data show CDR1 as SGDLS and CDR2 as YYNGEE. V was cut by 5 bases and J by 1 base, with 8 bases left in between.

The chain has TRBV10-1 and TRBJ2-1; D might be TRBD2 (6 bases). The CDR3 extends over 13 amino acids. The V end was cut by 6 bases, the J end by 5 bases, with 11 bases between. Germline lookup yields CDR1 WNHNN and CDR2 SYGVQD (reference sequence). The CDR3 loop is CASSPGLHNEQFF. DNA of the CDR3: TGCGCCAGCAGCCCCGGACTACACAATGAGCAGTTCTTC.

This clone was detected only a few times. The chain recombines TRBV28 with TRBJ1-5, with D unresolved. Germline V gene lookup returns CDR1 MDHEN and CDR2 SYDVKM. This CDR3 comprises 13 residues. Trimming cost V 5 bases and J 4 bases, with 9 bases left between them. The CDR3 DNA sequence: TGTGCCAGCAGTCTGGACGGGAATCAGCCCCAGCATTTT. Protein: CASSLDGNQPQHF.

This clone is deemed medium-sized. The CDR3 coding sequence is TGTGCCAGCAGCTTCACCGGGACTAGCACAGATACGCAGTATTTT. As protein: CASSFTGTSTDTQYF. V gene TRBV9 combines with J gene TRBJ2-3, with a tentative D call TRBD2 (6 bases). The V and J ends lost 4 bases and 0 bases respectively, with 12 bases between them. CDR1 and CDR2 (germline): SGDLS, YYNGEE. The CDR3 covers 15 residues. The whole variable domain, remainder taken from reference TRBV9 and TRBJ2-3, is DSGVTQTPKHLITATGQRVTLRCSPRSGDLSVYWYQQSLDQGLQFLIQYYNGEERAKGNILERFSAQQFPDLHSELNLSSLELGDSALYFCASSFTGTSTDTQYFGPGTRLTVL.

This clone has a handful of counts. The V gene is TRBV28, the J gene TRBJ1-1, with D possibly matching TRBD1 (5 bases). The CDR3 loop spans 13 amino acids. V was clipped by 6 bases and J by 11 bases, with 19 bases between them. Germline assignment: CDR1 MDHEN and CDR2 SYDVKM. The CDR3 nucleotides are TGTGCCAGCAGCAACACGGGACCGCGGGGGGCTTTCTTT. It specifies CASSNTGPRGAFF.

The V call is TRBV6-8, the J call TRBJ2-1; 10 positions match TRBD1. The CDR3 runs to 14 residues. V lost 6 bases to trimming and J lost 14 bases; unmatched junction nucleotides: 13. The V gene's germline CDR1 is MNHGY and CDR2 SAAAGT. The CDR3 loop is CASRAPGQGKKEFF. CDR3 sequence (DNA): TGTGCCAGCAGAGCTCCGGGACAGGGGAAAAAGGAGTTCTTC.

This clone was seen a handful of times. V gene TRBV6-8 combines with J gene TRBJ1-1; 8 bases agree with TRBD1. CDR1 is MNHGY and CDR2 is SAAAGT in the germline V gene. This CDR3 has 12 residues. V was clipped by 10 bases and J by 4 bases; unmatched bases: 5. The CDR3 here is CAIGQGITEAFF. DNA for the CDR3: TGTGCCATCGGACAGGGCATCACTGAAGCTTTCTTT.

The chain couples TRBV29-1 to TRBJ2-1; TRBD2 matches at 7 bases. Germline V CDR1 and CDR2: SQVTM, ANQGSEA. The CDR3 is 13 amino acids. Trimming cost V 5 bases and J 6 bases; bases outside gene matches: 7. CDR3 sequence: CSVPRDYSNEQFF. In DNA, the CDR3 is TGCAGCGTTCCACGGGACTATTCCAATGAGCAGTTCTTC.

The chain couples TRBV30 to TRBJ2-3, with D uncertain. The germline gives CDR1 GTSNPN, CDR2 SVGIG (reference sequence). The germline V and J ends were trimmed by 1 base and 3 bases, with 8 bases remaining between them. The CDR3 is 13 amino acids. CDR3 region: CAWSGEGTDTQYF. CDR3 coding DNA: TGTGCCTGGAGTGGAGAAGGGACAGATACGCAGTATTTT.

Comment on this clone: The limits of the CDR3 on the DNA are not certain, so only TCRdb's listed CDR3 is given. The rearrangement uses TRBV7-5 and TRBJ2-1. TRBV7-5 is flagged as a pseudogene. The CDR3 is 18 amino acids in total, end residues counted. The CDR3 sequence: CASSLVGVGASFYNEQFF.

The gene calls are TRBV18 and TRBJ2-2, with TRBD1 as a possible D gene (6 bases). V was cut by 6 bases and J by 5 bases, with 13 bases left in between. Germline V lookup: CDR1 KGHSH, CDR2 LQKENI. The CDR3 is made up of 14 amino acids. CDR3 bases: TGTGCCAGCTCCAGGGGTACAGAAACCGGGGAGCTGTTTTTT. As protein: CASSRGTETGELFF.

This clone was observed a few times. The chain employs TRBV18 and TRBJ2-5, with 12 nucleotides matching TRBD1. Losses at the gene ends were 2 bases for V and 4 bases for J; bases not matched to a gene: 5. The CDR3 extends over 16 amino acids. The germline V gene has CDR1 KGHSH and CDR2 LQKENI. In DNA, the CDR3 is TGTGCCAGCTCACCAGCAGGGACAGGGGGCGGAGAGACCCAGTACTTC. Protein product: CASSPAGTGGGETQYF.

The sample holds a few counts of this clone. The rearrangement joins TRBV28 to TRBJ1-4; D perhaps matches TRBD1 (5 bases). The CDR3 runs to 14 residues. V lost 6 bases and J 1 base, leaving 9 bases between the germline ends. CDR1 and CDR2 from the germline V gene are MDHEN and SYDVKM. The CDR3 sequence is CASRPGRTNEKLFF. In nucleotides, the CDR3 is TGTGCCAGCAGACCAGGGAGAACTAATGAAAAACTGTTTTTT.

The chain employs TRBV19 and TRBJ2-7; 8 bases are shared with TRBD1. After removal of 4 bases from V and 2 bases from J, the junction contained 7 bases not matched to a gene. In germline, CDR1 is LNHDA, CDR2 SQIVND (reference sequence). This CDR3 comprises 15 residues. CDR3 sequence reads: CASSSTGTGTYEQYF. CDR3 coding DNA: TGTGCCAGTAGTAGCACCGGGACAGGTACCTACGAGCAGTACTTC. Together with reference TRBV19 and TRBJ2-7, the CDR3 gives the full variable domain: DGGITQSPKYLFRKEGQNVTLSCEQNLNHDAMYWYRQDPGQGLRLIYYSQIVNDFQKGDIAEGYSVSREKKESFPLTVTSAQKNPTAFYLCASSSTGTGTYEQYFGPGTRLTVT.

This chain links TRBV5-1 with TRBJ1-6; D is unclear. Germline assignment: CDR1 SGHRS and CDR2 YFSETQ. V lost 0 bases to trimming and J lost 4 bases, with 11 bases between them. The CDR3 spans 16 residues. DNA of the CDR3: TGCGCCAGCAGCTTGGATGGAACCTCTTATAATTCACCCCTCCACTTT. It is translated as CASSLDGTSYNSPLHF.

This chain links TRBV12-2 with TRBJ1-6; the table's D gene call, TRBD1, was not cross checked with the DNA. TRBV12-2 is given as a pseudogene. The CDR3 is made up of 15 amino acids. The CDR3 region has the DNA TGTGCCACCAATCCCGGGACAGGGGGCAATTCACCCCTCCACTTT. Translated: CATNPGTGGNSPLHF.

The CDR3 protein is CAWSVNSPLHF. CDR3 in DNA: TGTGCCTGGAGTGTAAATTCACCCCTCCACTTT. The genes are TRBV30 and TRBJ1-6; D is unclear. In germline, CDR1 is GTSNPN, CDR2 SVGIG (reference sequence). The CDR3 runs 11 residues. V was shortened by 0 bases and J by 7 bases, with 1 base between the two germline ends.

The CDR3: CASTYQGLEETQYF. The DNA for the CDR3 is TGTGCCAGCACTTATCAGGGACTAGAAGAGACCCAGTACTTC. The chain is built from TRBV6-8 and TRBJ2-5; TRBD2 matches at 8 bases. Germline V gene sequence: CDR1 MNHGY, CDR2 SAAAGT. CDR3 size: 14 residues. V gave up 7 bases and J gave up 3 bases; unmatched junction bases: 7.

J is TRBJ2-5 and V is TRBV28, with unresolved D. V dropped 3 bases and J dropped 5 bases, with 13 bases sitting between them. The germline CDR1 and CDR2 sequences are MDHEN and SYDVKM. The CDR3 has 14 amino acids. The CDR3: CASSFPGPWETQYF. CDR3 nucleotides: TGTGCCAGCAGTTTCCCGGGTCCCTGGGAGACCCAGTACTTC.

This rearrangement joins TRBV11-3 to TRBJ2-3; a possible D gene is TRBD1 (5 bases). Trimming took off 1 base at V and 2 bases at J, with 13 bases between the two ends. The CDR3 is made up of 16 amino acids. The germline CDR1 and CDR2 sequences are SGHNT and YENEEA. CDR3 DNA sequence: TGTGCCAGCAGCTTAGGTAGGGGCGGAAACACAGATACGCAGTATTTT. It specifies CASSLGRGGNTDTQYF.

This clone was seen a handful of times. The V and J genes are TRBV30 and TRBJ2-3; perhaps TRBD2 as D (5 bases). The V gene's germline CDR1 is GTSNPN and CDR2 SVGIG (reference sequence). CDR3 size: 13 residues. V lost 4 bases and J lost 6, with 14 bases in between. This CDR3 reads CAWMRVARDTQYF. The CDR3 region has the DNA TGTGCCTGGATGAGGGTAGCCCGGGATACGCAGTATTTT.